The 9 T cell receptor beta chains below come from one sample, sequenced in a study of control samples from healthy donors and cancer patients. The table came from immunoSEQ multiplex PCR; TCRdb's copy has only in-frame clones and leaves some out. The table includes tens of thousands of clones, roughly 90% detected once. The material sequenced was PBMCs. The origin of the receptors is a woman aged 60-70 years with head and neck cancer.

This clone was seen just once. CDR3 sequence: CASSLLGRLEETQYF. CDR3 coding DNA: TGTGCCAGCAGTCTTCTCGGGAGGCTGGAAGAGACCCAGTACTTC. The rearrangement uses TRBV7-3 and TRBJ2-5; TRBD2 agrees at 7 bases. Germline lookup yields CDR1 SGHTA and CDR2 FQGTGA. The CDR3 loop spans 15 amino acids. The trim removed 6 bases at V and 3 bases at J, leaving 10 bases unmatched. The whole variable domain, filled in from reference TRBV7-3 and TRBJ2-5, reads GAGVSQTPSNKVTEKGKYVELRCDPISGHTALYWYRQSLGQGPEFLIYFQGTGAADDSGLPNDRFFAVRPEGSVSTLKIQRTERGDSAVYLCASSLLGRLEETQYFGPGTRLLVL.

The CDR3 DNA reads TGTGCCATCACCCGGACGGGAATGAACACTGAAGCTTTCTTT. It translates to CAITRTGMNTEAFF. The V gene is TRBV10-3, the J gene TRBJ1-1, with D uncertain. CDR3 size: 14 residues. Germline V gene sequence: CDR1 ENHRY, CDR2 SYGVKD. Trimming shortened V by 7 bases and J by 0 bases, and 12 bases separated the two germline ends.

The CDR3 DNA follows: TGCGCCAGCAGCCAAGGTTTAATCTTACCAGCTGAGCAGTTCTTC. This encodes CASSQGLILPAEQFF. V usage is TRBV4-3 and J usage is TRBJ2-1; no clear D gene. Germline CDR1 reads LGHNA; CDR2 reads YSLEER. V gave up 1 base and J gave up 9 bases, with 16 bases separating them. The CDR3 spans 15 residues.

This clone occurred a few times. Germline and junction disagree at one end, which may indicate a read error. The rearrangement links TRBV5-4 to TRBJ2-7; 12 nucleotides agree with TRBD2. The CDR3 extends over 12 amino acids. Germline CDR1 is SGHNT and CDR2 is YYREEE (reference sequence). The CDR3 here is CASSGGLAGFSF. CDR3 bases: TGTGCCAGCAGCGGGGGACTAGCGGGCTTTTCCTTC. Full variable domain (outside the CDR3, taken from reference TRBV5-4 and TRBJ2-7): ETGVTQSPTHLIKTRGQQVTLRCSSQSGHNTVSWYQQALGQGPQFIFQYYREEENGRGNFPPRFSGLQFPNYSSELNVNALELDDSALYLCASSGGLAGFSFGPGTRLTVT.

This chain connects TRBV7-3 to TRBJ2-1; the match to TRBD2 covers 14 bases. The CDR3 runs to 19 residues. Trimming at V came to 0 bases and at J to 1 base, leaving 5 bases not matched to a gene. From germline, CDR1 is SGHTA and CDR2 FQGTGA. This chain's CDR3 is CASSLTSRLAGGSYNEQFF. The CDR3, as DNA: TGTGCCAGCAGCTTAACGTCTCGACTAGCGGGAGGGTCCTACAATGAGCAGTTCTTC.

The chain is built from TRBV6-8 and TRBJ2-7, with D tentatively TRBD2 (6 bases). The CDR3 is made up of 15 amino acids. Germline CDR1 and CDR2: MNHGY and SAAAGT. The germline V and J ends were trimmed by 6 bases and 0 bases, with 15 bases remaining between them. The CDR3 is CASRGGRDYSYEQYF. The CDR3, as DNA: TGTGCCAGCAGGGGGGGAAGGGATTACTCCTACGAGCAGTACTTC.

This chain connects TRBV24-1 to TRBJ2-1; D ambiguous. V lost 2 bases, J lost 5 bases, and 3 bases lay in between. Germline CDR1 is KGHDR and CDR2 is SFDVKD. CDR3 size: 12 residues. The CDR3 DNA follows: TGTGCCACCAGTGATTCGCACAATGAGCAGTTCTTC. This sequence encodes CATSDSHNEQFF.

The CDR3 sequence is CASRTGYEQYF. CDR3 coding DNA: TGTGCCAGCAGGACAGGCTACGAGCAGTACTTC. The rearrangement uses TRBV25-1 and TRBJ2-7, with D possibly matching TRBD1 (6 bases). Looked up from germline, CDR1 is MGHDK and CDR2 is SYGVNS. The CDR3 extends over 11 amino acids. Between the trimmed V and J ends, which lost 6 bases and 3 bases, there was a span of 6 bases.

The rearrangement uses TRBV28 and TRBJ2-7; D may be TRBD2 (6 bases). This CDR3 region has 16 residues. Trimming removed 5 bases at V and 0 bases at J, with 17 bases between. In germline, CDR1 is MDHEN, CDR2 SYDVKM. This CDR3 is CASSPIAGWSSYEQYF. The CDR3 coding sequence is TGTGCCAGCAGTCCCATTGCGGGGTGGAGCTCCTACGAGCAGTACTTC. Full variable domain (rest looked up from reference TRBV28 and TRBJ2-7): DVKVTQSSRYLVKRTGEKVFLECVQDMDHENMFWYRQDPGLGLRLIYFSYDVKMKEKGDIPEGYSVSREKKERFSLILESASTNQTSMYLCASSPIAGWSSYEQYFGPGTRLTVT.